The entry that follows covers one TCR beta chain sequence. The germline gives CDR1 SGDLS, CDR2 YYNGEE. V was pared by 0 bases and J by 3 bases, with 3 bases of the junction left unmatched. The CDR3 extends over 15 amino acids. This sample was taken from a study of blood T cell repertoires in COVID-19. Across the study: The samples span acute and convalescent COVID-19 from the United States, Italy and Spain. In each case, the material was cDNA or gDNA derived from T cells, B-cell-depleted T cells, or PBMCs.

In the authors' workflow: Estimates of nucleated cell counts were drawn from the amplification of reference gene primers. Only in-frame clones appear in the TCRdb table, and some are missing; sequencing was by immunoSEQ multiplex PCR. Clone size and the V and J calls come from that table; the DNA yielded D and trimming. The profile covers under 200,000 clones, with approximately 85% appearing a single time and about 9.4% taken by the ten largest. The rearrangement uses TRBV9 and TRBJ2-7, with 10 nucleotides matching TRBD2. Source material: peripheral blood. The receptor was derived from an elderly woman with acute or convalescent COVID-19. The CDR3 region has the DNA TGTGCCAGCAGCGTAGGGTTAGCGGGAGGCTACGAGCAGTACTTC. Protein: CASSVGLAGGYEQYF.